This T cell receptor beta chain was found in a study of blood T cell repertoires in COVID-19. This clone was recorded once. Trimming stripped 1 base from V and 0 bases from J, with 10 bases between. The CDR3 loop spans 15 amino acids. CDR1 is KGHSH and CDR2 is LQKENI in the germline V gene. Assay used: immunoSEQ multiplex PCR; TCRdb lists only in-frame clones, some missing. This sample has roughly 250,000 clones; around 88% occur once, and the top ten carry around 8.1%. The source material was peripheral blood. The TCR comes from a man aged 35 to 55 with active or convalescent COVID-19. The chain links TRBV18 to TRBJ2-7; D perhaps matches TRBD2 (6 bases). This CDR3 reads CASSPQFGGSYEQYF. DNA of the CDR3: TGTGCCAGCTCACCACAATTCGGGGGCTCCTACGAGCAGTACTTC.